Following are 26 T cell receptor beta chains from one sample sequenced in a study of blood T cell repertoires in COVID-19. Only in-frame clones appear in the TCRdb table, and some are missing; sequencing was by immunoSEQ multiplex PCR. The sample has over 150,000 clones, 85% to 95% seen once; the top ten hold 0.5% to 0.65%. Sequenced sample: peripheral blood. Source of these receptors: a man between 50 and 59 years old with acute or convalescent COVID-19.

The rearrangement joins TRBV29-1 to TRBJ1-5; D is uncertain. CDR1 SQVTM and CDR2 ANQGSEA come from the germline V gene. The CDR3 contains 12 residues. V lost 4 bases, J lost 4 bases, and 8 bases lay in between. In nucleotides, the CDR3 is TGCAGCGTTGGAAGCGAGAATCAGCCCCAGCATTTT. It specifies CSVGSENQPQHF. The complete variable domain, with remaining parts taken from reference TRBV29-1 and TRBJ1-5, reads SAVISQKPSRDICQRGTSLTIQCQVDSQVTMMFWYRQQPGQSLTLIATANQGSEATYESGFVIDKFPISRPNLTFSTLTVSNMSPEDSSIYLCSVGSENQPQHFGDGTRLSIL.

The gene calls are TRBV2 and TRBJ1-5, with TRBD1 matching over 8 bases. Germline V gives CDR1 SNHLY, CDR2 FYNNEI. This CDR3 comprises 15 residues. After removal of 6 bases from V and 7 bases from J, the junction contained 11 bases not matched to a gene. CDR3 nucleotide sequence: TGTGCCAGCAGCCCCGGACAGGGAGGAGGACAGCCCCAGCATTTT. This encodes CASSPGQGGGQPQHF.

The rearrangement joins TRBV11-1 to TRBJ2-1, with D possibly being TRBD1 (6 bases). Per the germline V gene, CDR1 is SGHAT and CDR2 is FQDESV (reference sequence). Trimming pared 7 bases from V and 2 bases from J, leaving 18 bases between. The CDR3 contains 16 residues. CDR3 amino acids: CASTTSRTETYNEQFF. CDR3 sequence (DNA): TGTGCCAGCACTACCTCCCGGACAGAAACCTACAATGAGCAGTTCTTC.

The chain links TRBV24-1 to TRBJ2-3, with 9 bases identical to TRBD2. The germline V gene has CDR1 KGHDR and CDR2 SFDVKD. CDR3 length: 16 amino acids. V lost 3 bases, J lost 5 bases, and 8 bases stayed unmatched. The CDR3 is CATSDDLAGAGDTQYF. In DNA form, the CDR3 reads TGTGCCACCAGTGATGACTTAGCGGGAGCGGGAGATACGCAGTATTTT.

This chain uses TRBV12-5 with TRBJ1-1; 9 nucleotides match TRBD1. This CDR3 is built from 16 residues. V shed 3 bases and J 5 bases; nucleotides not matched to a gene: 10. CDR1 LGHNT and CDR2 FRNRAP come from the germline V gene. The CDR3 DNA is TGTGCTAGTGGTTTTGAACACGGGACAGGGTATACTGAAGCTTTCTTT. It codes for CASGFEHGTGYTEAFF.

The DNA for the CDR3 is TGCGCCAGCAGTGCAGTTCCTCAAGAGACCCAGTACTTC. It is translated as CASSAVPQETQYF. J is TRBJ2-5 and V is TRBV10-2; D not certain. Germline V gene data show CDR1 as WSHSY and CDR2 as SAAADI. This CDR3 region has 13 residues. V shed 4 bases and J shed 2 bases, with 8 bases lying between them.

This clone was recorded a few times. The chain joins TRBV4-3 to TRBJ2-3, with a weak D call TRBD2 (7 bases). This CDR3 has 16 amino acids. V lost 1 base, J lost 4 bases, and 15 bases lay in between. Germline values: CDR1 LGHNA, CDR2 YSLEER. The CDR3 reads CASSQGSGGPADTQYF. The CDR3, as DNA: TGCGCCAGCAGCCAAGGGTCGGGGGGCCCCGCAGATACGCAGTATTTT.

The chain has TRBV21-1 and TRBJ1-4; TRBD1 is the table's D call and was not checked against the DNA. TRBV21-1 is annotated as a pseudogene. The CDR3 has 14 residues. CDR3 DNA: TGTGCCAGTTCCACAGGGGCAACTAATGAAAAACTGTTTTTT. It codes for CASSTGATNEKLFF.

The rearrangement uses TRBV19 and TRBJ1-6; D not resolved. Trimming removed 3 bases from V and 14 bases from J, with 14 bases in between. The CDR3 has 13 amino acids. Germline CDR1 reads LNHDA; CDR2 reads SQIVND (reference sequence). The DNA of the CDR3 is TGTGCCAGTAGTATCGTCGGAGCGCTCACCCTCCACTTT. This translates into CASSIVGALTLHF.

J is TRBJ2-1 and V is TRBV2; TRBD1 matches 7 bases. Germline assignment: CDR1 SNHLY and CDR2 FYNNEI. This CDR3 spans 16 amino acids. The V segment lost 5 bases and the J segment 2 bases; nucleotides outside the gene matches: 9. The CDR3 DNA sequence: TGTGCCAGCAGTCCAAGACAGGGCGCGGCCTACAATGAGCAGTTCTTC. Its translation: CASSPRQGAAYNEQFF.

V is TRBV10-3 and J is TRBJ2-1; D gene ambiguous. The CDR3 is 15 amino acids. V lost 2 bases and J 0 bases, leaving 8 bases between the germline ends. CDR1 is ENHRY, CDR2 SYGVKD, per germline. CDR3 sequence (DNA): TGTGCCATCAGTGAGACGTTCAGCTCCTACAATGAGCAGTTCTTC. Its protein product is CAISETFSSYNEQFF.

This sequence joins TRBV7-2 and TRBJ1-5; the D gene is possibly TRBD1 (6 bases). With 6 bases removed from V and 3 bases from J, the gap between germline ends came to 15 bases. This CDR3 comprises 15 residues. CDR1 is SGHTA, CDR2 FQGNSA, per germline. The CDR3 reads CASSLTGGHNQPQHF. CDR3 sequence (DNA): TGTGCCAGCAGTTTAACGGGGGGCCACAATCAGCCCCAGCATTTT.

The chain uses TRBV28 and TRBJ2-1, with D unresolved. Trimming removed 3 bases from V and 0 bases from J, with 12 bases in between. The length of the CDR3 is 16 residues. Germline V gene sequence: CDR1 MDHEN, CDR2 SYDVKM. The CDR3 region is CASSLASEVSYNEQFF. CDR3 DNA: TGTGCCAGCAGTTTGGCGTCAGAGGTCTCCTACAATGAGCAGTTCTTC.

The chain uses TRBV11-2 and TRBJ2-7, with 11 nucleotides matching TRBD2. The germline gives CDR1 SGHAT, CDR2 FQNNGV. CDR3 size: 15 residues. After removal of 4 bases from V and 2 bases from J, the junction contained 4 bases not matched to a gene. The CDR3 nucleotides read TGTGCCAGCAGCTCAAATAGCGGGAGGGCCTACGAGCAGTACTTC. This sequence encodes CASSSNSGRAYEQYF. Complete variable domain (other parts from reference TRBV11-2 and TRBJ2-7): EAGVAQSPRYKIIEKRQSVAFWCNPISGHATLYWYQQILGQGPKLLIQFQNNGVVDDSQLPKDRFSAERLKGVDSTLKIQPAKLEDSAVYLCASSSNSGRAYEQYFGPGTRLTVT.

The chain joins TRBV28 to TRBJ1-5; 8 nucleotides match TRBD1. V lost 0 bases, J lost 6 bases, and 1 base stayed unmatched. The CDR3 sequence is 14 residues long. Germline values: CDR1 MDHEN, CDR2 SYDVKM. In DNA, the CDR3 is TGTGCCAGCAGTTTATGGCAGGGGGCTCAGCCCCAGCATTTT. Translated, it gives CASSLWQGAQPQHF.

The CDR3 DNA reads TGTGCCAGCAGCCAGCCGGGACAGATCTACGAGCAGTACTTC. It encodes CASSQPGQIYEQYF. The V and J genes are TRBV3-1 (or the pseudogene TRBV3-2) and TRBJ2-7; TRBD1 agrees at 7 bases. V lost 3 bases to trimming and J lost 3 bases; unmatched junction nucleotides: 5. The germline V gene has CDR1 LGHDT and CDR2 YNNKEL (reference sequence). This CDR3 contains 14 residues.

V usage is TRBV7-9 and J usage is TRBJ2-3; D may be TRBD2 (6 bases). Germline V gene lookup returns CDR1 SEHNR and CDR2 FQNEAQ (reference sequence). Trimming cost V 1 base and J 0 bases, with 11 bases left between them. The CDR3 runs to 16 residues. The CDR3 DNA reads as TGTGCCAGCAGCTTAGAGTCGGGGAGGAGCACAGATACGCAGTATTTT. Translating it yields CASSLESGRSTDTQYF.

This clone was seen a single time. The rearrangement joins TRBV5-1 to TRBJ1-4; TRBD1 agrees at 8 bases. The V gene's germline CDR1 is SGHRS and CDR2 YFSETQ. This CDR3 has 17 residues. Trimming cost V 4 bases and J 1 base; bases outside gene matches: 9. CDR3 sequence reads: CASSTGQGSLTNEKLFF. CDR3 in DNA: TGCGCCAGCAGCACCGGACAGGGATCCCTAACTAATGAAAAACTGTTTTTT.

CDR3 sequence reads: CASSLNPQGAGTDTQYF. CDR3 in DNA: TGTGCCAGCAGCTTAAACCCCCAGGGCGCCGGCACAGATACGCAGTATTTT. The chain employs TRBV7-3 and TRBJ2-3, with a tentative D call TRBD1 (5 bases). V lost 1 base and J 1 base, leaving 15 bases between the germline ends. CDR3 length: 17 residues. Germline V gene data show CDR1 as SGHTA and CDR2 as FQGTGA.

This chain connects TRBV10-3 to TRBJ1-5, with 8 bases aligning to TRBD1. J was trimmed by 2 bases and V by 4 bases; bases with no gene match: 13. CDR3 length: 18 amino acids. Germline CDR1 and CDR2: ENHRY and SYGVKD. CDR3 nucleotides: TGTGCCATCAGTGGGGACAGGTCCCGAATATCGGGCAATCAGCCCCAGCATTTT. This codes for CAISGDRSRISGNQPQHF.

The V and J genes are TRBV10-3 and TRBJ2-5; 8 positions match TRBD2. The CDR3 runs 14 residues. Trimming at V came to 6 bases and at J to 5 bases, leaving 8 bases not matched to a gene. Germline loops: CDR1 ENHRY, CDR2 SYGVKD. The CDR3 here is CAIRPAGGWETQYF. The CDR3 nucleotides are TGTGCCATCAGGCCGGCGGGGGGATGGGAGACCCAGTACTTC.

CDR3 in DNA: TGTGCCTGGAGTGTGACAGGGGAACAGCCCCAGCATTTT. Protein: CAWSVTGEQPQHF. The gene calls are TRBV30 and TRBJ1-5; 8 bases fit TRBD1. Germline V gene data show CDR1 as GTSNPN and CDR2 as SVGIG (reference sequence). The CDR3 runs to 13 residues. V lost 0 bases and J lost 7; bases outside the gene matches: 2.

The chain joins TRBV10-2 to TRBJ1-4; 9 nucleotides match TRBD1. CDR1 and CDR2 from the germline V gene are WSHSY and SAAADI. V dropped 5 bases and J dropped 4; count of bases not matched to a gene: 2. The CDR3 sequence is 14 residues long. CDR3 residues: CASSSGQGNEKLFF. The DNA for the CDR3 is TGCGCCAGCAGTTCGGGACAGGGTAATGAAAAACTGTTTTTT.

The chain has TRBV9 and TRBJ2-3; D possibly corresponds to TRBD1 (5 bases). The CDR3 loop spans 14 amino acids. The V end was cut by 4 bases, the J end by 5 bases, with 14 bases between. CDR1 is SGDLS, CDR2 YYNGEE, per germline. This CDR3 is CASSTLTVRDTQYF. The CDR3 DNA reads TGTGCCAGCAGCACATTGACAGTTCGAGATACGCAGTATTTT.

This rearrangement joins TRBV28 to TRBJ1-5, with TRBD1 as a possible D gene (5 bases). Trimming took off 8 bases at V and 7 bases at J, with 18 bases between the two ends. Germline V gene sequence: CDR1 MDHEN, CDR2 SYDVKM. The CDR3 has 14 amino acids. This CDR3 is CASSRGGVGQPQHF. The CDR3 nucleotides are TGTGCCAGCTCTCGGGGGGGGGTTGGACAGCCCCAGCATTTT.

J is TRBJ2-1 and V is TRBV19, with TRBD2 identical over 14 bases. V lost 7 bases, J lost 6 bases, and 2 bases stayed unmatched. Germline V gives CDR1 LNHDA, CDR2 SQIVND (reference sequence). The CDR3 extends over 14 amino acids. As DNA, the CDR3 is TGTGCCAGTACCGGGACTAGCGGGGGCAATGAGCAGTTCTTC. Encoded protein: CASTGTSGGNEQFF. The complete variable domain, with remaining parts taken from reference TRBV19 and TRBJ2-1, reads DGGITQSPKYLFRKEGQNVTLSCEQNLNHDAMYWYRQDPGQGLRLIYYSQIVNDFQKGDIAEGYSVSREKKESFPLTVTSAQKNPTAFYLCASTGTSGGNEQFFGPGTRLTVL.